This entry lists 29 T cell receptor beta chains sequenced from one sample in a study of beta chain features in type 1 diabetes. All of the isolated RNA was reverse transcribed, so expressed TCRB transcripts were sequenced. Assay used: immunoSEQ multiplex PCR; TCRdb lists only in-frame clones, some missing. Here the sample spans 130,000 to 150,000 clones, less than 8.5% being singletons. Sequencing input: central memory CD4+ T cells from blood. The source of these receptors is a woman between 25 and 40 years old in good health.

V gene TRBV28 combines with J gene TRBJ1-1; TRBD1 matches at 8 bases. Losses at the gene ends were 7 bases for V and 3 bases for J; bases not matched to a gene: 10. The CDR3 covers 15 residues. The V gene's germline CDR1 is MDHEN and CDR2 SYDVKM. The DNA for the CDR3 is TGTGCCAGCACCCCAGGGGGCCGGACTTACACTGAAGCTTTCTTT. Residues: CASTPGGRTYTEAFF.

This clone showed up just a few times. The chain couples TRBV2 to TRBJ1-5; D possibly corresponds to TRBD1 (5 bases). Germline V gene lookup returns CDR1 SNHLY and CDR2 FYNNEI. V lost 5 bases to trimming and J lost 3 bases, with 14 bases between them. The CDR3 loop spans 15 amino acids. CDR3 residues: CASSKTRAVNQPQHF. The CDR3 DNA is TGTGCCAGCAGTAAAACCAGGGCGGTCAATCAGCCCCAGCATTTT. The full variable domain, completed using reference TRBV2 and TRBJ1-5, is EPEVTQTPSHQVTQMGQEVILRCVPISNHLYFYWYRQILGQKVEFLVSFYNNEISEKSEIFDDQFSVERPDGSNFTLKIRSTKLEDSAMYFCASSKTRAVNQPQHFGDGTRLSIL.

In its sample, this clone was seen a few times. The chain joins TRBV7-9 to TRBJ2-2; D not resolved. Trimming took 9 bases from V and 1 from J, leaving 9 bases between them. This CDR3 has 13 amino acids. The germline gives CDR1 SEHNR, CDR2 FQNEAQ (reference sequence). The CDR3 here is CASPARNTGELFF. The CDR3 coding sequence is TGTGCCAGTCCTGCGCGGAACACCGGGGAGCTGTTTTTT.

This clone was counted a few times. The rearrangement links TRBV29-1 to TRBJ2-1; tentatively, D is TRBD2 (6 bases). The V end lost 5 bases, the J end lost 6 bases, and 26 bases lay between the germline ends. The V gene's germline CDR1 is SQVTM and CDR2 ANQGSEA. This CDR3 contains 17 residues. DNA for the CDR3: TGCAGCGTTCCGATTGGGGTGTCGGGGGTTTTATTCAATGAGCAGTTCTTC. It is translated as CSVPIGVSGVLFNEQFF.

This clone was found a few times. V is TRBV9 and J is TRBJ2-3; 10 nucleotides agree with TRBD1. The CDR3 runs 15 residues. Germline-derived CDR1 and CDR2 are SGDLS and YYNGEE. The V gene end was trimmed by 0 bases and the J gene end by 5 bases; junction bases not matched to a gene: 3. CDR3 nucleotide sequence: TGTGCCAGCAGCGTAGAGGGACAGGGGAGAGATACGCAGTATTTT. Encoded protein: CASSVEGQGRDTQYF.

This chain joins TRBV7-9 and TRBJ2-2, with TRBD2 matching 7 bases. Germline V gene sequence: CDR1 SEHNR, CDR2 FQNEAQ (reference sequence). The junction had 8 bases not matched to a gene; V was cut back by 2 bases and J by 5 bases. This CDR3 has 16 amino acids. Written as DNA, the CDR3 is TGTGCCAGCAGCTTACGTGCCAGCGGGGCTACCGGGGAGCTGTTTTTT. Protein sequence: CASSLRASGATGELFF. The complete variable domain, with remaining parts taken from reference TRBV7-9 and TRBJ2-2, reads DTGVSQNPRHKITKRGQNVTFRCDPISEHNRLYWYRQTLGQGPEFLTYFQNEAQLEKSRLLSDRFSAERPKGSFSTLEIQRTEQGDSAMYLCASSLRASGATGELFFGEGSRLTVL.

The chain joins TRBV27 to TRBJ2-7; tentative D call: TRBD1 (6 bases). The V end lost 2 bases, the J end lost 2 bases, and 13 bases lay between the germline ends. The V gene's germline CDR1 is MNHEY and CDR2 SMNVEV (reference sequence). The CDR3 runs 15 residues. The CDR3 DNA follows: TGTGCCAGCAGTTTAGGGGGCTCTTTCCCCTACGAGCAGTACTTC. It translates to CASSLGGSFPYEQYF.

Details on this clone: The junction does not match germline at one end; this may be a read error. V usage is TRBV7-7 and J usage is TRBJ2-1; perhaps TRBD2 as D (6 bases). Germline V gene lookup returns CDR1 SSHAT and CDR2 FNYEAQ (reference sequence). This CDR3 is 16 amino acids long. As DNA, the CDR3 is TGTGCTAGCAGCTTAGGGGTAGCGGACTCCTACAATGAGCAGTTCTTC. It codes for CASSLGVADSYNEQFF.

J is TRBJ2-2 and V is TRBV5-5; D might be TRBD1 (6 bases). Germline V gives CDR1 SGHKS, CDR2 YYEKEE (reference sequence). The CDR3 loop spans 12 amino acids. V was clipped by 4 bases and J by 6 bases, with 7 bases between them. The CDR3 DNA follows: TGTGCCAGCAGCAGGACAGCCGGGGAGCTGTTTTTT. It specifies CASSRTAGELFF.

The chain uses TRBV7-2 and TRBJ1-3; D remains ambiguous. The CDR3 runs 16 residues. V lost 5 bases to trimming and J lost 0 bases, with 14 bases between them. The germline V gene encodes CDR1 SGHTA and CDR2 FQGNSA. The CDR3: CASSPSRRGSGNTIYF. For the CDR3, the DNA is TGTGCCAGCAGCCCGAGTCGTCGGGGCTCTGGAAACACCATATATTTT.

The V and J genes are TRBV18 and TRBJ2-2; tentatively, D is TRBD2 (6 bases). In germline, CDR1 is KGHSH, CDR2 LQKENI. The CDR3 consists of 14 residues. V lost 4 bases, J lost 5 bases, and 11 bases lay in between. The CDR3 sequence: CASSRLEGTGELFF. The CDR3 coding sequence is TGTGCCAGCTCACGACTAGAGGGGACCGGGGAGCTGTTTTTT.

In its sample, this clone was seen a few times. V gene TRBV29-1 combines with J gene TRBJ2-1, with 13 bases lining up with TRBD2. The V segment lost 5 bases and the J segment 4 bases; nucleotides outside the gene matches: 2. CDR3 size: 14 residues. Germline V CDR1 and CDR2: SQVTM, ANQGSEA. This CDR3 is CSVRLAGGYNEQFF. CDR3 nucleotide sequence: TGCAGCGTTAGACTAGCGGGAGGTTACAATGAGCAGTTCTTC.

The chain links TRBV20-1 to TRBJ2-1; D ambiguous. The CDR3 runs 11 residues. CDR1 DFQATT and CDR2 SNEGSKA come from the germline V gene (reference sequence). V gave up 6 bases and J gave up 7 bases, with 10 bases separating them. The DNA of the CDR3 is TGCAGTGCCGCAACGAGGAATGAGCAGTTCTTC. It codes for CSAATRNEQFF.

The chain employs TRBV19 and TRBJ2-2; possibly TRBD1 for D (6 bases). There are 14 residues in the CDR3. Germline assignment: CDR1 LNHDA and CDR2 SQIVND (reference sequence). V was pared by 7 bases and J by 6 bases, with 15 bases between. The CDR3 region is CASISRGGPGELFF. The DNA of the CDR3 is TGTGCCAGTATATCCCGAGGGGGACCCGGGGAGCTGTTTTTT.

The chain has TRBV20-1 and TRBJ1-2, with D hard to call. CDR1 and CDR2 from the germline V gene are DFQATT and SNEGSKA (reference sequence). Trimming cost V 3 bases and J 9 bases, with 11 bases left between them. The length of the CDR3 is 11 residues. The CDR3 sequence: CSARVSTSYTF. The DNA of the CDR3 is TGCAGTGCTAGGGTCAGTACTAGCTACACCTTC.

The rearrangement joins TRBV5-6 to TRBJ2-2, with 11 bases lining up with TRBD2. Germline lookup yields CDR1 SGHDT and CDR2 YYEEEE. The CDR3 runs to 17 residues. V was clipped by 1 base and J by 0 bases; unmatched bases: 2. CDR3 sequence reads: CASSLSGLAANTGELFF. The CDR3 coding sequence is TGTGCCAGCAGCTTGTCGGGACTAGCGGCGAACACCGGGGAGCTGTTTTTT.

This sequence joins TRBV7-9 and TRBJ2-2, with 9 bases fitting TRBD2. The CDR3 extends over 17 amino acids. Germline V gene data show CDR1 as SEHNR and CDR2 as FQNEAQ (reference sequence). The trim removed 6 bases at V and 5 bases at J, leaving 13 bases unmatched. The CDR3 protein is CASSPAGGLANTGELFF. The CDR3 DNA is TGTGCCAGCAGTCCCGCCGGGGGACTAGCTAATACCGGGGAGCTGTTTTTT. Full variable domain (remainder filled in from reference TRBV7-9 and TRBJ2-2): DTGVSQNPRHKITKRGQNVTFRCDPISEHNRLYWYRQTLGQGPEFLTYFQNEAQLEKSRLLSDRFSAERPKGSFSTLEIQRTEQGDSAMYLCASSPAGGLANTGELFFGEGSRLTVL.

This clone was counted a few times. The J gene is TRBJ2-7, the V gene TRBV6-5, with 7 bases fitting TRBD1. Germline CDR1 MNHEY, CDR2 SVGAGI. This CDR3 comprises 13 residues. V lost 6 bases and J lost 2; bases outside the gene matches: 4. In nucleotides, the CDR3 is TGTGCCAGCAGCCCAGGGGGAACCTACGAGCAGTACTTC. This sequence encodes CASSPGGTYEQYF.

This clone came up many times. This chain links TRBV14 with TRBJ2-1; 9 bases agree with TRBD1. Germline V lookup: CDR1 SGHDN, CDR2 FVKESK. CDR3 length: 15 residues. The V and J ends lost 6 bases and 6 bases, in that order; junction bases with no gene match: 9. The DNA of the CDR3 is TGTGCCAGCAGAAAACAGGGGGCAACGAGCAATGAGCAGTTCTTC. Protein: CASRKQGATSNEQFF.

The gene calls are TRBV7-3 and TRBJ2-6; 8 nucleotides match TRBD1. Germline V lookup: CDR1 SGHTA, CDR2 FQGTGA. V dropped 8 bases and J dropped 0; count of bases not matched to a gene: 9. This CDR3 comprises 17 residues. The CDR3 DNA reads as TGTGCCAGCTCACGGAGGGGGACAGGCTCTGGGGCCAACGTCCTGACTTTC. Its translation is CASSRRGTGSGANVLTF.

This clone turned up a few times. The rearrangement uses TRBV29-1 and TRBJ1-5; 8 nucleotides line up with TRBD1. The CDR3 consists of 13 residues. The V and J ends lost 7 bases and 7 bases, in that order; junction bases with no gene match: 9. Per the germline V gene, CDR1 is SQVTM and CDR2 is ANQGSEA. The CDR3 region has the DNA TGCAGCGCTGCCCAGGACAGGGCCCAGCCCCAGCATTTT. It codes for CSAAQDRAQPQHF.

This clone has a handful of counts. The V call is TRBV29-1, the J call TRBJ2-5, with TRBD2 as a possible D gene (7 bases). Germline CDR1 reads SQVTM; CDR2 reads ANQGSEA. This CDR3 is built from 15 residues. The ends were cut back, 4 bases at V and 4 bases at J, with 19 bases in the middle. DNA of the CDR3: TGCAGCGTTGTGGGAATGGGGGGGGCTTCAGAGACCCAGTACTTC. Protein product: CSVVGMGGASETQYF.

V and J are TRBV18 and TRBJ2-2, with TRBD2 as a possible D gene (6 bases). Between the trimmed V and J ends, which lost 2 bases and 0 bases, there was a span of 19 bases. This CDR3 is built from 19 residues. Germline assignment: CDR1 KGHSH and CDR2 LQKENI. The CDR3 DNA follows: TGTGCCAGCTCACCAATCTCTGCGCTCGGGAGAGCGAACACCGGGGAGCTGTTTTTT. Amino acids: CASSPISALGRANTGELFF.

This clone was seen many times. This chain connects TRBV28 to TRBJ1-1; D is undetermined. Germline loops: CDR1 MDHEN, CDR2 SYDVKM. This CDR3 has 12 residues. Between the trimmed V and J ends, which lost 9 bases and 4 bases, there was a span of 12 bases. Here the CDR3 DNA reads TGTGCCAGTCACACGGGGTTCACTGAAGCTTTCTTT. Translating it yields CASHTGFTEAFF.

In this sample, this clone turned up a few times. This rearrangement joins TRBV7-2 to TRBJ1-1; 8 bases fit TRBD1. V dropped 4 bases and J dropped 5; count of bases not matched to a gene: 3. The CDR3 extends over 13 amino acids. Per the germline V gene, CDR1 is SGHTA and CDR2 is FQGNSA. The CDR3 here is CASSSDRETEAFF. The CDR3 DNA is TGTGCCAGCAGCTCGGACAGGGAGACTGAAGCTTTCTTT. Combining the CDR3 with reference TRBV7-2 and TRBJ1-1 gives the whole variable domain GAGVSQSPSNKVTEKGKDVELRCDPISGHTALYWYRQSLGQGLEFLIYFQGNSAPDKSGLPSDRFSAERTGGSVSTLTIQRTQQEDSAVYLCASSSDRETEAFFGQGTRLTVV.

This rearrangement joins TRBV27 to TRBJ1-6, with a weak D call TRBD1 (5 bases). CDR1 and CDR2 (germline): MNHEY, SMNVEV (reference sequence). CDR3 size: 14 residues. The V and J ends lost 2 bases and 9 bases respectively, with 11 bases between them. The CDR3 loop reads CASSLREGISPLHF. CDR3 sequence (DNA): TGTGCCAGCAGTTTAAGGGAGGGGATTTCACCCCTCCACTTT.

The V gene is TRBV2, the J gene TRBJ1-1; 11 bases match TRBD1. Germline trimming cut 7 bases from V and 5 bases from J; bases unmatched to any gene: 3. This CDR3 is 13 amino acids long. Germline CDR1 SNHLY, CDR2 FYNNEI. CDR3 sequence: CASKDRGPTEAFF. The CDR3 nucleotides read TGTGCCAGCAAGGACAGGGGGCCAACTGAAGCTTTCTTT.

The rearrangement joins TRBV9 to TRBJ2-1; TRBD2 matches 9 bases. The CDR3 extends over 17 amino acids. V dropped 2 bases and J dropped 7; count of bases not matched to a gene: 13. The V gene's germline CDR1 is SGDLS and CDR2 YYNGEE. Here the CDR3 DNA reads TGTGCCAGCAGCGTTTCCCCCGCGGGAGGGGACCAGAATGAGCAGTTCTTC. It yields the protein CASSVSPAGGDQNEQFF.

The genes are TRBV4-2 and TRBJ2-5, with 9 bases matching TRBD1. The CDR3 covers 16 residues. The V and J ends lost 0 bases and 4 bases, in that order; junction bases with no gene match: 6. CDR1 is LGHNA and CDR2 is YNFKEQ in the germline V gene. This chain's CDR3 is CASSQEPGQGGETQYF. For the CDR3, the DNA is TGTGCCAGCAGCCAAGAACCGGGACAGGGAGGAGAGACCCAGTACTTC.